This T cell receptor beta chain was profiled in a study of blood T cell repertoires in COVID-19. Across the study: The United States, Italy and Spain provided the acute and convalescent COVID-19 samples. The analysed material was cDNA or gDNA that came from T cells, B-cell-depleted T cells, or PBMCs.

V was clipped by 6 bases and J by 4 bases; unmatched bases: 5. From germline, CDR1 is LNHDA and CDR2 SQIVND (reference sequence). The CDR3 is 14 residues long. Methods used by the authors: Reference gene primer amplification gave nucleated cell count estimates. The table came from immunoSEQ multiplex PCR; TCRdb's copy has only in-frame clones and leaves some out. V, J and clone size are those of that table, while D and trimming were read from the DNA. The sample holds 150,000 to 200,000 clones, around 81% seen once. The TCR sequence derives from a man aged 65-85 years who had recovered from COVID-19. The J gene is TRBJ2-5, the V gene TRBV19, with 10 bases fitting TRBD2. Sample: peripheral blood. This CDR3 is CASRPRTSGETQYF. The CDR3 DNA is TGTGCCAGTAGACCGCGGACTAGCGGAGAGACCCAGTACTTC. The whole variable domain, remainder taken from reference TRBV19 and TRBJ2-5, is DGGITQSPKYLFRKEGQNVTLSCEQNLNHDAMYWYRQDPGQGLRLIYYSQIVNDFQKGDIAEGYSVSREKKESFPLTVTSAQKNPTAFYLCASRPRTSGETQYFGPGTRLLVL.